The 14 T cell receptor beta chains reported below all come from one sample, sequenced in a study of shared clonotypes between healthy human individuals (dated by TCRdb to 2019 to 2021). Library creation used the immunoSEQ multiplex PCR assay. TCRdb re-hosts the immuneACCESS table, in-frame sequences only. Its copies lack some clones; in the studies checked, an unresolved V gene accounts for under half of them, and the cause for the rest is not known. The sample table lists about 680,000 clones, about 91% of them with a count of one. 24% of the sample rests with the top ten. CD8 naive samples were CD45RO-negative cells positively selected for CCR7, giving a CD45RA+CCR7+ population that excluded TemRA cells. Specimen: naive CD8+ T cells sorted from blood. The cell subset or site label of this sample denotes: CD45RA+CCR7+. The source of these receptors is a young man in good health.

The chain carries TRBV4-1 and TRBJ2-3, with D uncertain. The V end was cut by 3 bases, the J end by 6 bases, with 10 bases between. Germline lookup yields CDR1 MGHRA and CDR2 YSYEKL. The CDR3 is 13 residues long. The CDR3 nucleotides read TGCGCCAGCAGCCAGGGATTATCCGATACGCAGTATTTT. Translating it yields CASSQGLSDTQYF.

The rearrangement uses TRBV6-1 and TRBJ2-7; 9 bases line up with TRBD1. The CDR3 sequence is 15 residues long. The trim removed 3 bases at V and 7 bases at J, leaving 10 bases unmatched. CDR1 is MNHNS and CDR2 is SASEGT in the germline V gene. The CDR3 bases are TGTGCCAGCAGTGAGTTCCGGGACAGGGTTTGGGAGCAGTACTTC. As protein: CASSEFRDRVWEQYF.

As regards this clone: The sample carries other DNA sequences with the same CDR3. The chain links TRBV7-8 to TRBJ2-7; a possible D gene is TRBD1 (6 bases). Per germline, CDR1 SGHVS and CDR2 FQNEAQ. V was cut by 1 base and J by 4 bases, with 8 bases left in between. This CDR3 has 13 amino acids. The CDR3 DNA reads as TGTGCCAGCAGCTTAGGGACAGCATACGAGCAGTACTTC. Its translation: CASSLGTAYEQYF.

This clone was seen once. The chain uses TRBV11-2 and TRBJ2-1; tentatively, D is TRBD2 (6 bases). From germline, CDR1 is SGHAT and CDR2 FQNNGV. V gave up 6 bases and J gave up 6 bases, with 18 bases separating them. The CDR3 is 15 amino acids. CDR3 nucleotides: TGTGCCAGCAGACAGATGACTAGTAGGTCCAATGAGCAGTTCTTC. Translated, it gives CASRQMTSRSNEQFF.

J is TRBJ1-1 and V is TRBV29-1; perhaps TRBD1 as D (6 bases). Germline CDR1 SQVTM, CDR2 ANQGSEA. This CDR3 is built from 12 residues. V was clipped by 6 bases and J by 6 bases, with 14 bases between them. The CDR3 loop reads CSVLQGNAEAFF. In nucleotides, the CDR3 is TGCAGCGTGCTACAGGGTAATGCTGAAGCTTTCTTT. Drawing the rest from reference TRBV29-1 and TRBJ1-1, the complete variable domain is SAVISQKPSRDICQRGTSLTIQCQVDSQVTMMFWYRQQPGQSLTLIATANQGSEATYESGFVIDKFPISRPNLTFSTLTVSNMSPEDSSIYLCSVLQGNAEAFFGQGTRLTVV.

This clone was counted once. The chain uses TRBV7-9 and TRBJ1-3, with 9 bases matching TRBD1. The V gene end was trimmed by 1 base and the J gene end by 3 bases; junction bases not matched to a gene: 10. Germline CDR1 SEHNR, CDR2 FQNEAQ (reference sequence). The CDR3 length is 18 residues. Written as DNA, the CDR3 is TGTGCCAGCAGCTTAGGTTCCGGGACAGGGAGCCTTGGAAACACCATATATTTT. Protein sequence: CASSLGSGTGSLGNTIYF.

The chain combines TRBV14 with TRBJ2-1; 8 bases agree with TRBD1. The germline V gene encodes CDR1 SGHDN and CDR2 FVKESK. CDR3 length: 14 residues. J lost 5 bases, V lost 7 bases, and 7 bases had no gene match. The CDR3 DNA reads as TGTGCCAGCAATGACAGGGGTTGGGACAATGAGCAGTTCTTC. This encodes CASNDRGWDNEQFF.

The chain combines TRBV9 with TRBJ2-7, with TRBD2 identical over 7 bases. The V gene end was trimmed by 4 bases and the J gene end by 2 bases; junction bases not matched to a gene: 6. Germline loops: CDR1 SGDLS, CDR2 YYNGEE. This CDR3 comprises 14 residues. CDR3 protein: CASSREGGPYEQYF. Here the CDR3 DNA reads TGTGCCAGCAGCCGTGAGGGAGGGCCCTACGAGCAGTACTTC.

The chain has TRBV28 and TRBJ2-5, with D tentatively TRBD1 (6 bases). Germline V CDR1 and CDR2: MDHEN, SYDVKM. V was shortened by 3 bases and J by 5 bases, with 13 bases between the two germline ends. The CDR3 has 14 amino acids. The CDR3 DNA sequence: TGTGCCAGCAGTTTTTGGGGGCCGGGGGAGACCCAGTACTTC. Protein: CASSFWGPGETQYF.

V gene TRBV28 combines with J gene TRBJ2-7; 8 bases agree with TRBD2. This CDR3 comprises 15 residues. V gave up 5 bases and J gave up 4 bases; unmatched junction bases: 10. CDR1 and CDR2 from the germline V gene are MDHEN and SYDVKM. The CDR3 nucleotides are TGTGCCAGCAGTAAACGGATTGGACTAGCTTACGAGCAGTACTTC. Its translation: CASSKRIGLAYEQYF.

The CDR3 protein is CASSPLPGVNNEQFF. In DNA form, the CDR3 reads TGTGCCAGCAGTCCCCTCCCGGGGGTCAACAATGAGCAGTTCTTC. The chain combines TRBV27 with TRBJ2-1; the D gene is possibly TRBD2 (6 bases). The CDR3 runs 15 residues. Germline CDR1 reads MNHEY; CDR2 reads SMNVEV (reference sequence). The V end was cut by 5 bases, the J end by 5 bases, with 16 bases between.

The CDR3 nucleotides are TGTGCCAGCGGATTAGCGGGAGAGGTCTACGAGCAGTACTTC. Protein sequence: CASGLAGEVYEQYF. The chain has TRBV27 and TRBJ2-7; 9 bases match TRBD2. In germline, CDR1 is MNHEY, CDR2 SMNVEV (reference sequence). This CDR3 is built from 14 residues. V lost 8 bases and J lost 3; bases outside the gene matches: 8.

The V and J genes are TRBV4-1 and TRBJ2-5; 12 bases match TRBD2. This CDR3 is built from 16 residues. With 7 bases clipped from V and 5 bases from J, the junction kept 11 bases outside the gene matches. Germline V lookup: CDR1 MGHRA, CDR2 YSYEKL. CDR3 coding DNA: TGCGCCAGCACGGCTACTAGCGGGAGGTTTGGGGAGACCCAGTACTTC. It is translated as CASTATSGRFGETQYF.

This clone has only one observation. This chain connects TRBV7-6 to TRBJ2-3; 7 bases agree with TRBD2. The CDR3 length is 16 residues. The germline V gene encodes CDR1 SGHVS and CDR2 FNYEAQ. J gave up 5 bases and V 0 bases, and 8 bases lay outside the gene matches. The CDR3 region is CASSLAMAGARDTQYF. The CDR3 DNA is TGTGCCAGCAGCTTAGCGATGGCGGGAGCGAGAGATACGCAGTATTTT.